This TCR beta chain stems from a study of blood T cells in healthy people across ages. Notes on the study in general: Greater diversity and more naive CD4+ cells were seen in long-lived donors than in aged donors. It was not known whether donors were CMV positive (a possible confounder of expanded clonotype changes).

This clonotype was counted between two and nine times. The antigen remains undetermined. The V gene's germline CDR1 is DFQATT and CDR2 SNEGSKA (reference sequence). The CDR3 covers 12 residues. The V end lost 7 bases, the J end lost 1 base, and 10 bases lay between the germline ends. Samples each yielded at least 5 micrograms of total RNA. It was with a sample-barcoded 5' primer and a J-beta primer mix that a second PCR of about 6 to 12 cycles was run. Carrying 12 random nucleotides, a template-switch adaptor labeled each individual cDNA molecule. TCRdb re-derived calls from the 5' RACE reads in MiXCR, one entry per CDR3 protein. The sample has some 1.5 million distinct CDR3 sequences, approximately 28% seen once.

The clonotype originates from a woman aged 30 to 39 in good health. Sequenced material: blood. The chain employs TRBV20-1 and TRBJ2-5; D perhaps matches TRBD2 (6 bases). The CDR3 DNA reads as TGCAGTGGGGCGGGATCCCAAGAGACCCAGTACTTC. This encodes CSGAGSQETQYF.